What follows are 9 T cell receptor beta chains derived from one specimen sequenced in a study of CD8 T cells in ankylosing spondylitis. Via MiXCR, TCRdb re-called the 5' RACE reads, giving one row per CDR3 protein. This sample has some 270,000 distinct CDR3 sequences, with 30% to 40% found just once. The sample taken for sequencing was blood, either unsorted or a sorted T cell fraction (not recorded which). The receptors derive from a male donor with ankylosing spondylitis or in good health (not recorded which).

J is TRBJ2-2 and V is TRBV6-1; 12 bases line up with TRBD2. Per germline, CDR1 MNHNS and CDR2 SASEGT. The CDR3 is 16 residues long. Losses at the gene ends were 3 bases for V and 6 bases for J; bases not matched to a gene: 5. The CDR3 DNA reads as TGTGCCAGCAGTGATTATGGACTAGCGGGGTCCGGGGAGCTGTTTTTT. It encodes CASSDYGLAGSGELFF.

This clonotype was observed a few times. V is TRBV5-1 and J is TRBJ2-1; 7 nucleotides align to TRBD2. CDR3 size: 13 residues. With 2 bases clipped from V and 6 bases from J, the junction kept 2 bases outside the gene matches. Looked up from germline, CDR1 is SGHRS and CDR2 is YFSETQ. The CDR3 coding sequence is TGCGCCAGCAGCTTAGGACTAGTCAATGAGCAGTTCTTC. Translated: CASSLGLVNEQFF.

The CDR3 nucleotides are TGCAGTGCTAGAAGACTAGCGGGGGGGCTTTTGGATACGCAGTATTTT. Translation: CSARRLAGGLLDTQYF. The chain has TRBV20-1 and TRBJ2-3, with 14 nucleotides matching TRBD2. The CDR3 loop spans 16 amino acids. The J segment lost 6 bases and the V segment lost 2 bases, leaving 7 bases of the junction unmatched. Germline V CDR1 and CDR2: DFQATT, SNEGSKA (reference sequence).

The chain has TRBV29-1 and TRBJ2-3; no clear D gene. The CDR3 totals 13 residues. Germline CDR1 is SQVTM and CDR2 is ANQGSEA. V lost 7 bases to trimming and J lost 2 bases, with 13 bases between them. The CDR3 nucleotides are TGCAGCGAAGCCTCTGGGTACACAGATACGCAGTATTTT. Protein product: CSEASGYTDTQYF.

This clonotype was observed a few times. The chain couples TRBV12-3 or TRBV12-4 to TRBJ2-2; D not certain. The length of the CDR3 is 14 residues. The V and J ends lost 5 bases and 1 base respectively, with 8 bases between them. The CDR3 DNA sequence: TGTGCCAGCAGTACTCAGGAGAACACCGGGGAGCTGTTTTTT. Translation gives CASSTQENTGELFF.

There are a few counts of this clonotype. CDR3 sequence (DNA): TGTGCCAGCAGCGCAGGGGGCGGAACCTACAATGAGCAGTTCTTC. This sequence encodes CASSAGGGTYNEQFF. V is TRBV9 and J is TRBJ2-1; TRBD1 agrees at 8 bases. J was trimmed by 2 bases and V by 3 bases; bases with no gene match: 4. The V gene's germline CDR1 is SGDLS and CDR2 YYNGEE. There are 15 residues in the CDR3.

The chain carries TRBV29-1 and TRBJ2-1; 9 nucleotides match TRBD1. V shed 6 bases and J 2 bases; nucleotides not matched to a gene: 8. CDR1 and CDR2 from the germline V gene are SQVTM and ANQGSEA. The CDR3 covers 15 residues. The CDR3 reads CSVGSGQGPYNEQFF. The CDR3 region has the DNA TGCAGCGTGGGGTCGGGACAGGGACCCTACAATGAGCAGTTCTTC.

The rearrangement joins TRBV12-3 or TRBV12-4 to TRBJ2-1; no reliable D call. The CDR3 has 13 amino acids. The V and J ends lost 5 bases and 7 bases respectively, with 12 bases between them. CDR3 loop: CASSPNLSNEQFF. For the CDR3, the DNA is TGTGCCAGCAGTCCCAATTTGTCAAATGAGCAGTTCTTC.

This clonotype was counted only a few times. The chain is built from TRBV20-1 and TRBJ2-1; D unresolved. Germline-derived CDR1 and CDR2 are DFQATT and SNEGSKA (reference sequence). This CDR3 comprises 11 residues. Trimming removed 3 bases from V and 4 bases from J, with 4 bases in between. DNA of the CDR3: TGCAGTGCTAGTGCGTACAATGAGCAGTTCTTC. Translating it yields CSASAYNEQFF.